This T cell receptor (beta chain) originates from a study of beta chain features in type 1 diabetes. Study information: Investigators examined approximately 110,000,000 sorted cells across all samples. Study results and limitations: Fewer insertions but more deletions were seen at VDJ junctions in type 1 diabetes patients.

Reverse transcription of all isolated RNA meant that expressed TCRB transcripts were sequenced. Naive, central memory and regulatory T cell samples averaged around 4 million immunoSEQ reads each. The table came from immunoSEQ multiplex PCR; TCRdb's copy has only in-frame clones and leaves some out. The sample has about 400,000 clones; roughly 12% are singletons. This clone was detected only a few times. Its target is unknown. Germline CDR1 SNHLY, CDR2 FYNNEI. This CDR3 is 13 amino acids long. V lost 8 bases and J lost 1, with 9 bases in between. The TCR originated in a man aged 18 to 35 in good health. V usage is TRBV2 and J usage is TRBJ1-3, with no clear D. Sequenced material: naive CD4+ T cells from blood. CDR3 in amino acids: CASLSDSGNTIYF. DNA for the CDR3: TGTGCCAGCCTGAGCGATTCTGGAAACACCATATATTTT. Together with reference TRBV2 and TRBJ1-3, the CDR3 gives the full variable domain: EPEVTQTPSHQVTQMGQEVILRCVPISNHLYFYWYRQILGQKVEFLVSFYNNEISEKSEIFDDQFSVERPDGSNFTLKIRSTKLEDSAMYFCASLSDSGNTIYFGEGSWLTVV.